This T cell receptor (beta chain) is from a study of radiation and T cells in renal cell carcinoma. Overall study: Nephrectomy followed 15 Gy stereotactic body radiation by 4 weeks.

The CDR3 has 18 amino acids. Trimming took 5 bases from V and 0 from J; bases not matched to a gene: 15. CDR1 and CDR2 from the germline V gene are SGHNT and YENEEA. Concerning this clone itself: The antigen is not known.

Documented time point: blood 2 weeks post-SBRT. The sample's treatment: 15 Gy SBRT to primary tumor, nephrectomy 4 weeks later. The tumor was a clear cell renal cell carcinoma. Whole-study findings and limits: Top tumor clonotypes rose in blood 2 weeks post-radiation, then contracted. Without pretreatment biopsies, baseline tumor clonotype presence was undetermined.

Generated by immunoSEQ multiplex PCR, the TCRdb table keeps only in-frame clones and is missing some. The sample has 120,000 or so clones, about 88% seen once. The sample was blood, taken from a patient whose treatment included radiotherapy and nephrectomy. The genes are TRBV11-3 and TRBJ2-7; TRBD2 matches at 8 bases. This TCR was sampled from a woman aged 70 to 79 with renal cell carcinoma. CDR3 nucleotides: TGTGCCAGCAGCCCGGCGGGGGGTGAGGGCCCGAGCTCCTACGAGCAGTACTTC. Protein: CASSPAGGEGPSSYEQYF.